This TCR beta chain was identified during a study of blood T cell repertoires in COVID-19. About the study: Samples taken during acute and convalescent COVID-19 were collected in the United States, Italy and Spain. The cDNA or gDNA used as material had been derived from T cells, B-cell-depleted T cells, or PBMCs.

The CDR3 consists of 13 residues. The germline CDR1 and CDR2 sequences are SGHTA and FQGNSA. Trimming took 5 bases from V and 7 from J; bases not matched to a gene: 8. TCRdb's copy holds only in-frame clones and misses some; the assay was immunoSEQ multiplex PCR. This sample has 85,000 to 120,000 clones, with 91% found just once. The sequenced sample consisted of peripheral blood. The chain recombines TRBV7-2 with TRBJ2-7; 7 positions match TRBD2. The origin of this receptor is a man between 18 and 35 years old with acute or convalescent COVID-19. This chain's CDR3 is CASSPPTSFEQYF. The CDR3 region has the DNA TGTGCCAGCAGCCCGCCGACTAGCTTTGAGCAGTACTTC.